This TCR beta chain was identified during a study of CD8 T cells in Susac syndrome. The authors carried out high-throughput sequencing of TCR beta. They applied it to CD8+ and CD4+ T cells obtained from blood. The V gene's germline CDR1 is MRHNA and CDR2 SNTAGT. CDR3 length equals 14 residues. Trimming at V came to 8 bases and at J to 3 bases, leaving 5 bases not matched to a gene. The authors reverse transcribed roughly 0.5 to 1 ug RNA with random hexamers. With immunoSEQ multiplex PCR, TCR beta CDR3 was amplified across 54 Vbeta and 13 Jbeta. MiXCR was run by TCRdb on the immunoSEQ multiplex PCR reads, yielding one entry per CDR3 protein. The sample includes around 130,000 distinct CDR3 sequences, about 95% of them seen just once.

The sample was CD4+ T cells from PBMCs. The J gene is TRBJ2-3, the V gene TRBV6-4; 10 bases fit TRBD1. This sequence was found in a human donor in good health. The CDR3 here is CASRQGARTDTQYF. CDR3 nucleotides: TGTGCCAGCCGACAGGGGGCGCGAACAGATACGCAGTATTTT.